This entry lists 18 T cell receptor beta chains sequenced from one sample in a study of blood T cell repertoires in COVID-19 (TCRdb year 2020). The library was obtained by the immunoSEQ multiplex PCR assay. TCRdb re-hosts the immuneACCESS table, in-frame sequences only. Its copies lack some clones; in the studies checked, an unresolved V gene accounts for under half of them, and the cause for the rest is not known. Here the sample has around 130,000 clones; around nine tenths occur a single time. The ten largest clones take up more than 2% of the sample. What was sequenced was peripheral blood. Receptors were obtained from a woman aged 45-65 years with acute or convalescent COVID-19.

Comment on this clone: This sample includes further DNA sequences coding for the same CDR3. The chain uses TRBV4-3 and TRBJ2-7, with D uncertain. V lost 0 bases and J 2 bases, leaving 8 bases between the germline ends. CDR3 length equals 14 residues. Germline CDR1 LGHNA, CDR2 YSLEER. The CDR3 loop reads CASSQDQATYEQYF. The CDR3 DNA follows: TGCGCCAGCAGCCAAGACCAAGCCACCTACGAGCAGTACTTC.

The chain carries TRBV7-2 and TRBJ2-7; 7 nucleotides match TRBD1. The V segment lost 3 bases and the J segment 0 bases; nucleotides outside the gene matches: 5. Germline V gene data show CDR1 as SGHTA and CDR2 as FQGNSA. The CDR3 runs 15 residues. CDR3: CASSLGQSSSYEQYF. DNA of the CDR3: TGTGCCAGCAGCTTGGGACAGAGTAGCTCCTACGAGCAGTACTTC.

The chain uses TRBV29-1 and TRBJ1-2, with TRBD1 as a possible D gene (6 bases). The CDR3 consists of 14 residues. V dropped 4 bases and J dropped 3 bases, with 15 bases sitting between them. Germline V gene data show CDR1 as SQVTM and CDR2 as ANQGSEA. This CDR3 reads CSVAITGKDYGYTF. CDR3 nucleotide sequence: TGCAGCGTTGCGATTACAGGGAAGGACTATGGCTACACCTTC.

For the CDR3, the DNA is TGTGCCAGCACCGGACAGGGCTACTATGGCTACACCTTC. Translating it yields CASTGQGYYGYTF. The V gene is TRBV25-1, the J gene TRBJ1-2; 8 bases match TRBD1. The CDR3 is 13 residues long. With 7 bases clipped from V and 3 bases from J, the junction kept 4 bases outside the gene matches. Germline CDR1 is MGHDK and CDR2 is SYGVNS.

This clone was recorded a few times. The chain recombines TRBV7-9 with TRBJ1-3, with 7 bases that match TRBD1. The CDR3 length is 18 residues. The V gene's germline CDR1 is SEHNR and CDR2 FQNEAQ (reference sequence). V lost 6 bases, J lost 1 base, and 15 bases stayed unmatched. The CDR3 here is CASSLMRAARGSGNTIYF. CDR3 sequence (DNA): TGTGCCAGCAGTCTTATGAGAGCGGCCAGGGGGTCTGGAAACACCATATATTTT.

The chain recombines TRBV5-4 with TRBJ2-1; 9 bases are a match to TRBD2. The V segment lost 0 bases and the J segment 3 bases; nucleotides outside the gene matches: 4. The CDR3 length is 16 residues. The germline V gene has CDR1 SGHNT and CDR2 YYREEE (reference sequence). This CDR3 is CASSLGGGAVYNEQFF. CDR3 in DNA: TGTGCCAGCAGCTTGGGCGGGGGGGCCGTCTACAATGAGCAGTTCTTC. Combining the CDR3 with reference TRBV5-4 and TRBJ2-1 gives the whole variable domain ETGVTQSPTHLIKTRGQQVTLRCSSQSGHNTVSWYQQALGQGPQFIFQYYREEENGRGNFPPRFSGLQFPNYSSELNVNALELDDSALYLCASSLGGGAVYNEQFFGPGTRLTVL.

The chain carries TRBV7-2 and TRBJ1-2; D ambiguous. V was trimmed by 5 bases and J by 3 bases, leaving 10 bases between them. CDR1 is SGHTA and CDR2 is FQGNSA in the germline V gene. This CDR3 has 13 residues. The DNA of the CDR3 is TGTGCCAGCAGCCAAAACAGTCACTATGGCTACACCTTC. Protein: CASSQNSHYGYTF.

The V gene is TRBV5-4, the J gene TRBJ2-3, with 7 bases lining up with TRBD1. The CDR3 totals 16 residues. The J segment lost 0 bases and the V segment lost 4 bases, leaving 8 bases of the junction unmatched. The germline V gene encodes CDR1 SGHNT and CDR2 YYREEE (reference sequence). CDR3 region: CASSRMGTVSTDTQYF. The CDR3 DNA follows: TGTGCCAGCAGCCGAATGGGGACAGTTAGCACAGATACGCAGTATTTT.

The genes are TRBV27 and TRBJ1-4, with 7 bases matching TRBD1. Germline V gives CDR1 MNHEY, CDR2 SMNVEV (reference sequence). The length of the CDR3 is 16 residues. Trimming removed 6 bases from V and 6 bases from J; junction bases left unmatched: 13. The CDR3 spells CASRRTPTGSDEKLFF. CDR3 in DNA: TGTGCCAGCAGGAGGACACCGACAGGGTCTGATGAAAAACTGTTTTTT.

The J gene is TRBJ2-4, the V gene TRBV6-5, with 8 bases aligning to TRBD2. The CDR3 extends over 15 amino acids. J was trimmed by 6 bases and V by 2 bases; bases with no gene match: 6. Germline CDR1 is MNHEY and CDR2 is SVGAGI. The CDR3 protein is CASSYTQSGRNIQYF. The CDR3 region has the DNA TGTGCCAGCAGTTACACCCAGAGCGGGAGAAACATTCAGTACTTC.

This chain joins TRBV4-1 and TRBJ1-1, with D possibly matching TRBD1 (5 bases). Germline V gives CDR1 MGHRA, CDR2 YSYEKL. CDR3 length: 15 amino acids. V lost 4 bases and J lost 1, with 13 bases in between. CDR3 amino acids: CASSRSGGENTEAFF. The CDR3 coding sequence is TGCGCCAGCAGCCGCTCCGGAGGGGAGAACACTGAAGCTTTCTTT.

The CDR3: CASSIWASGGYEQYF. The CDR3 DNA is TGTGCCAGTAGTATCTGGGCTAGCGGGGGCTACGAGCAGTACTTC. The V call is TRBV19, the J call TRBJ2-7; 10 bases agree with TRBD2. CDR1 LNHDA and CDR2 SQIVND come from the germline V gene (reference sequence). The V segment lost 3 bases and the J segment 3 bases; nucleotides outside the gene matches: 5. This CDR3 spans 15 amino acids.

The rearrangement uses TRBV6-4 and TRBJ2-4; 9 nucleotides agree with TRBD1. V gave up 2 bases and J gave up 2 bases; unmatched junction bases: 4. Germline-derived CDR1 and CDR2 are MRHNA and SNTAGT. There are 16 residues in the CDR3. Here the CDR3 DNA reads TGTGCCAGCAGTGACGGGACAGGGTCGACCAAAAACATTCAGTACTTC. This sequence encodes CASSDGTGSTKNIQYF.

The chain combines TRBV5-4 with TRBJ2-1; D is possibly TRBD2 (7 bases). V gave up 0 bases and J gave up 6 bases, with 16 bases separating them. This CDR3 has 16 residues. Per the germline V gene, CDR1 is SGHNT and CDR2 is YYREEE (reference sequence). The CDR3 reads CASSLVRGGVVNEQFF. In DNA, the CDR3 is TGTGCCAGCAGCTTGGTTAGAGGGGGGGTCGTCAATGAGCAGTTCTTC.

The chain couples TRBV7-2 to TRBJ1-5; D not resolved. This CDR3 region has 13 residues. CDR1 and CDR2 from the germline V gene are SGHTA and FQGNSA. Trimming pared 3 bases from V and 6 bases from J, leaving 9 bases between. CDR3 protein: CASSFWAGQPQHF. The CDR3 coding sequence is TGTGCCAGCAGCTTCTGGGCTGGTCAGCCCCAGCATTTT.

This chain connects TRBV5-1 to TRBJ2-3; maybe TRBD2 (6 bases). CDR3 length: 13 residues. Trimming removed 4 bases at V and 4 bases at J, with 10 bases between. In germline, CDR1 is SGHRS, CDR2 YFSETQ. DNA of the CDR3: TGCGCCAGCAGCCCTGGGGGGTCAGATACGCAGTATTTT. It specifies CASSPGGSDTQYF.

This chain links TRBV19 with TRBJ1-5; TRBD1 is a possible D gene (5 bases). CDR1 and CDR2 from the germline V gene are LNHDA and SQIVND (reference sequence). The CDR3 covers 14 residues. The V and J ends lost 4 bases and 5 bases respectively, with 12 bases between them. The CDR3 protein is CASSRTSVDQPQHF. DNA for the CDR3: TGTGCCAGTAGTAGGACATCAGTCGATCAGCCCCAGCATTTT.

This chain connects TRBV7-2 to TRBJ2-5; the match to TRBD2 covers 9 bases. The CDR3 sequence is 15 residues long. Germline V gene data show CDR1 as SGHTA and CDR2 as FQGNSA. The V and J ends lost 3 bases and 5 bases, in that order; junction bases with no gene match: 7. This CDR3 is CASSLGLAEGETQYF. DNA of the CDR3: TGTGCCAGCAGCTTGGGACTAGCTGAAGGGGAGACCCAGTACTTC.